This TCR beta chain was captured by sequencing in a study of T cells in Graves' hyperthyroidism and ophthalmopathy. Study at large: Upon initial diagnosis and before any treatment, peripheral blood was collected.

Germline-derived CDR1 and CDR2 are SGHTA and FQGTGA. V lost 11 bases and J lost 4, with 12 bases in between. This CDR3 comprises 11 residues. In this sample, this clonotype turned up many times. Its antigen is as yet unknown. Clinical symptoms, serum thyroxine and TRAb, thyroid ultrasound and orbital computed tomography together formed the diagnostic basis. Findings and caveats of the study: Most clonotypes expanded in the thyroid (above 0.001) were also present in blood.

The source material, RNA transcripts, was used to amplify TCR beta CDR3 regions. Researchers ran a first-round RT-PCR on the TCR CDR3 using the HTBI primer set. Each CDR3 protein is one row after TCRdb ran MiXCR on the multiplex PCR reads. The repertoire holds about 210,000 distinct CDR3 sequences, with approximately 17% as singletons. Sequencing was performed on blood. The chain employs TRBV7-3 and TRBJ2-7; perhaps TRBD2 as D (5 bases). This TCR was recovered from a man aged 50-59 years with Graves' hyperthyroidism. This chain's CDR3 is CADGKKYEQYF. In nucleotides, the CDR3 is TGTGCCGACGGGAAAAAGTACGAGCAGTACTTC.